This is a list of T cell receptor beta chains from one sample in a study of blood T cell repertoires in COVID-19. Sequencing was performed with immunoSEQ multiplex PCR; in TCRdb, only in-frame clones are kept and a portion is missing. The sample records about 180,000 clones, just over 85% being singletons. The sequenced sample was peripheral blood. These receptor sequences come from a man between 45 and 60 years old with active or convalescent COVID-19. Each CDR3 is given with its conserved first and last residue. The order of the fields is D gene, V gene, clone size, J gene, CDR3 DNA, CDR3 protein. D genes are given only for firm matches. Expanded clones are given a class, and other clones once, few, many or no size at all.

NA	TRBV2	once	TRBJ1-2	TGTGCCAGCAGTGATACAGGACTATATGGCTACACCTTC	CASSDTGLYGYTF
NA	TRBV6-5	NA	TRBJ2-2	TGTGCCACCCGGGACGGGGGAATGGGGACCGGGGAGCTGTTTTTT	CATRDGGMGTGELFF
TRBD1	TRBV5-1	NA	TRBJ2-1	TGCGCCAGCAGCTCGTCGGACAGGGGCAACAATGAGCAGTTCTTC	CASSSSDRGNNEQFF
TRBD2	TRBV7-7	NA	TRBJ2-7	TGTGCCAGCAGCTTAAACGGCCCGGGGGGCTACGAGCAGTACTTC	CASSLNGPGGYEQYF
NA	TRBV6-5	NA	TRBJ1-1	TGTGCCAGCAACAGGGTGACTGAAGCTTTCTTT	CASNRVTEAFF
TRBD2	TRBV5-4	once	TRBJ2-3	TGTGCCAGCAGCTTGGGGGCTAGCGGAAGCACAGATACGCAGTATTTT	CASSLGASGSTDTQYF
NA	TRBV18	few	TRBJ1-2	TGTGCCAGCTCACCAGGGGGCGTTGGCTACACCTTC	CASSPGGVGYTF
NA	TRBV5-1	NA	TRBJ2-3	TGCGCCAGCAGCTTGGCCGGTACCACAGATACGCAGTATTTT	CASSLAGTTDTQYF
TRBD2	TRBV9	NA	TRBJ2-1	TGTGCCAGCAGCCCTCTACTAGCGGGAGATAGGGATTCTGCATACAATGAGCAGTTCTTC	CASSPLLAGDRDSAYNEQFF
TRBD1	TRBV5-1	once	TRBJ1-4	TGCGCCAGCAGCCCGACAGGGGCAACTAATGAAAAACTGTTTTTT	CASSPTGATNEKLFF
TRBD2	TRBV4-2	NA	TRBJ2-7	TGTGCCAGCAGCCAAGATCTAGTAAGCGGGGGGTCTCACTACGAGCAGTACTTC	CASSQDLVSGGSHYEQYF
NA	TRBV6-5	NA	TRBJ2-4	TGTGCCAGCAATTCCGTACAGGAACCTTGGTCTCAGTACTTC	CASNSVQEPWSQYF
NA	TRBV6-5	NA	TRBJ1-4	TGTGCCAGCAGTCTATCCAGTCAGGATGAAAAACTGTTTTTT	CASSLSSQDEKLFF
TRBD2	TRBV11-2	NA	TRBJ2-1	TGTGCCAGCAGCTTATTGATGGGAGGGGTGAATGAGCAGTTCTTC	CASSLLMGGVNEQFF
NA	TRBV4-1	many	TRBJ1-2	TGCGCCAGCAGCCAGGGCGCCGCGGGCTACACCTTC	CASSQGAAGYTF
NA	TRBV29-1	few	TRBJ2-3	TGCAGCGTTGCGGGTACTAGCCCTACTGGAGATACGCAGTATTTT	CSVAGTSPTGDTQYF
TRBD1	TRBV18	few	TRBJ2-3	TGTGCCAGCTCACCGGACAGGCCTAGCACAGATACGCAGTATTTT	CASSPDRPSTDTQYF
TRBD1	TRBV13	NA	TRBJ1-2	TGTGCCAGCAGCAAGGGACAGGGGGCAATCTATGGCTACACCTTC	CASSKGQGAIYGYTF
NA	TRBV2	once	TRBJ1-2	TGTGCCAGCAGTGGCTCAGCTAACTATGGCTACACCTTC	CASSGSANYGYTF
NA	TRBV30	NA	TRBJ1-2	TGTGCCTGGGAGGGGAGGCTAGACTATGGCTACACCTTC	CAWEGRLDYGYTF
NA	TRBV28	NA	TRBJ1-2	TGTGCCAGCAGTTTACCTTCCGGGACTAACTATGGCTACACCTTC	CASSLPSGTNYGYTF
TRBD1	TRBV3-1/TRBV3-2	NA	TRBJ1-5	TGTGCCAGCAGCCAAGAAGGGACAGGAACTAATCAGCCCCAGCATTTT	CASSQEGTGTNQPQHF
NA	TRBV12-1	NA	TRBJ1-2	TGTGCCAGCAGCTTCGGGGGTGCCAACTATGGCTACACCTTC	CASSFGGANYGYTF
NA	TRBV7-9	NA	TRBJ2-7	TGTGCCAGCAGCCTCGCAGGGAAGGGCGACGAGCAGTACTTC	CASSLAGKGDEQYF
NA	TRBV3-1/TRBV3-2	few	TRBJ1-1	TGTGCCAGCACACTCCGGGGGGAGAACACTGAAGCTTTCTTT	CASTLRGENTEAFF
TRBD1	TRBV6-2/TRBV6-3	NA	TRBJ2-1	TGTGCCAGCAGTTCGGGACAGGTCGTAAATGAGCAGTTCTTC	CASSSGQVVNEQFF
NA	TRBV6-5	NA	TRBJ2-5	TGTGCCAGCGGGGAACTAGGGAGCGAGACCCAGTACTTC	CASGELGSETQYF
TRBD1	TRBV18	once	TRBJ1-4	TGTGCCAGCTCACCAGGACAGGGTAATGAAAAACTGTTTTTT	CASSPGQGNEKLFF
NA	TRBV19	NA	TRBJ1-5	TGTGCCAGTATGCAACAGGGTTGGGATATAGAGAATCAGGGCAATCAGCCCCAGCATTTT	CASMQQGWDIENQGNQPQHF
NA	TRBV7-2	NA	TRBJ2-1	TGTGCCAGCAGCTTAGCGGAGATTTTAGATGAGCAGTTCTTC	CASSLAEILDEQFF
NA	TRBV18	NA	TRBJ2-2	TGTGCCAGCTCGCCCATGGCGGCCGCCGCCGGGGAGCTGTTTTTT	CASSPMAAAAGELFF
NA	TRBV5-1	few	TRBJ2-1	TGCGCCAGCAGCTCCTCCGGGACATATGACAATGAGCAGTTCTTC	CASSSSGTYDNEQFF
NA	TRBV30	few	TRBJ1-2	TGTGCCTGGAGTATTGGGGCAGACCGATCGAGTGGCTACACCTTC	CAWSIGADRSSGYTF
TRBD1	TRBV29-1	NA	TRBJ2-2	TGCAGCGTAGACGGACAGGGCGGAACCGGGGAGCTGTTTTTT	CSVDGQGGTGELFF
TRBD1	TRBV19	once	TRBJ2-7	TGTGCCAGTAGTAGGGACGGGACAGGGGCCTACGAGCAGTACTTC	CASSRDGTGAYEQYF
NA	TRBV5-4	NA	TRBJ2-2	TGTGCCAGCAGCCCCCGGGACACTTCCAACACCGGGGAGCTGTTTTTT	CASSPRDTSNTGELFF
NA	TRBV3-1/TRBV3-2	NA	TRBJ2-1	TGTGCCAGCAGCGACTGGCAGGGCACGGAGAATGAGCAGTTCTTC	CASSDWQGTENEQFF
TRBD1	TRBV18	NA	TRBJ2-7	TGTGCCAGCTCACCACGCCGGGACAGGGGGGTCTACGAGCAGTACTTC	CASSPRRDRGVYEQYF
NA	TRBV28	NA	TRBJ2-3	TGTGCCAGCAGGTCAAGCACAGATACGCAGTATTTT	CASRSSTDTQYF
NA	TRBV6-5	NA	TRBJ1-1	TGTGCCAGCAGTTACTCCAGGCCCCCTAACACTGAAGCTTTCTTT	CASSYSRPPNTEAFF
TRBD1	TRBV27	once	TRBJ2-4	TGTGCCAGCAGAGGGGACAGAGCCAAAAACATTCAGTACTTC	CASRGDRAKNIQYF
NA	TRBV7-9	NA	TRBJ1-4	TGTGCCAGCAGCTTAGGAGAAATAAATGAAAAACTGTTTTTT	CASSLGEINEKLFF
NA	TRBV5-5	NA	TRBJ2-5	TGTGCCAGCAGCTTGCTACTAGTACAAGAGACCCAGTACTTC	CASSLLLVQETQYF
NA	TRBV6-5	NA	TRBJ2-3	TGTGCCAGCAGTTACTCAGGCCCAGGGAGCACAGATACGCAGTATTTT	CASSYSGPGSTDTQYF
TRBD1	TRBV3-1/TRBV3-2	NA	TRBJ1-2	TGTGCCAGCAGCCAAGATCGGGACAGCGATAACTATGGCTACACCTTC	CASSQDRDSDNYGYTF
TRBD2	TRBV27	NA	TRBJ2-5	TGTGCCAGCAGTTTTACTAGCGGGGGCACGTACCAAGAGACCCAGTACTTC	CASSFTSGGTYQETQYF
NA	TRBV13	NA	TRBJ1-4	TGTGCCAGCAGCTTAGGGAATCGGGTTGATGAAAAACTGTTTTTT	CASSLGNRVDEKLFF
NA	TRBV5-5	NA	TRBJ1-1	TGTGCCAGCAGCTCCCTAAGTCTGACTGAAGCTTTCTTT	CASSSLSLTEAFF
NA	TRBV2	NA	TRBJ2-3	TGTGCCAGTTTCCCTGGGGGGGCCAGGGATACGCAGTATTTT	CASFPGGARDTQYF
NA	TRBV24-1	few	TRBJ2-5	TGTGCCACCAGTGACCGGGTCCCGACGGGGGAGACCCAGTACTTC	CATSDRVPTGETQYF
TRBD1	TRBV28	NA	TRBJ2-7	TGTGCCAGCAGTGATTCCGGGACAGGAGACTACGAGCAGTACTTC	CASSDSGTGDYEQYF
TRBD1	TRBV28	few	TRBJ1-5	TGTGCCAGCAGCTCAAAAGGACAGGGTCGGCAGCCCCAGCATTTT	CASSSKGQGRQPQHF
NA	TRBV7-9	NA	TRBJ1-1	TGTGCCAGCAGCGCGCAACGGTTGGCTGAAGCTTTCTTT	CASSAQRLAEAFF
TRBD1	TRBV5-4	NA	TRBJ1-2	TGTGCCAGCAGCACCCCGACAGGGTTCGGTGGCTACACCTTC	CASSTPTGFGGYTF
TRBD2	TRBV27	NA	TRBJ2-5	TGTGCCAGCAGTTTGTCTAGCGGGAGGGCGAGGGCGGTTTTGGAGACCCAGTACTTC	CASSLSSGRARAVLETQYF